These 32 T cell receptor beta chains were all obtained from the same sample, sequenced in a study of CD8+CD57+ T cells in acquired aplastic anemia. Profiles of TCR beta VDJ and CDR3 were generated from a genomic DNA template. TCRdb redid the calling of the reads with MiXCR, one entry per CDR3 protein. The table shows 200,000 or so distinct CDR3 sequences, with about three fifths occurring only once. The sample was sorted CD4+, CD8+, or CD8+CD57+ T cells (not recorded which) from PBMCs. Receptor source: a human donor with severe aplastic anemia or a healthy control (not recorded which).

The rearrangement links TRBV7-8 to TRBJ2-1; 12 nucleotides agree with TRBD2. CDR3 length: 16 residues. The junction had 6 bases not matched to a gene; V was cut back by 5 bases and J by 4 bases. CDR1 and CDR2 (germline): SGHVS, FQNEAQ. The CDR3 DNA is TGTGCCAGCAGCCAAGAACTAGCGGGGGGTTACAATGAGCAGTTCTTC. The encoded protein is CASSQELAGGYNEQFF.

This sequence joins TRBV29-1 and TRBJ2-7; unclear D gene. This CDR3 contains 13 residues. Trimming removed 8 bases from V and 3 bases from J, with 17 bases in between. Germline V gene lookup returns CDR1 SQVTM and CDR2 ANQGSEA. For the CDR3, the DNA is TGCAGCTTGGTAAAGGGTGGCAGCTACGAGCAGTACTTC. Translated, it gives CSLVKGGSYEQYF.

This clonotype was picked up one time. The V call is TRBV7-8, the J call TRBJ2-1; maybe TRBD2 (7 bases). From germline, CDR1 is SGHVS and CDR2 FQNEAQ. This CDR3 has 16 residues. Trimming cost V 3 bases and J 5 bases, with 17 bases left between them. The CDR3: CASSFPWGGRNNEQFF. CDR3 DNA: TGTGCCAGCAGCTTCCCGTGGGGGGGGCGCAACAATGAGCAGTTCTTC.

This clonotype has a handful of counts. This CDR3 reads CSARDRTSETYEQYF. The CDR3 region has the DNA TGCAGTGCTAGAGATAGGACTAGCGAGACCTACGAGCAGTACTTC. V gene TRBV20-1 combines with J gene TRBJ2-7; 9 bases are shared with TRBD2. This CDR3 has 15 amino acids. V lost 0 bases, J lost 2 bases, and 5 bases stayed unmatched. Germline V gene sequence: CDR1 DFQATT, CDR2 SNEGSKA (reference sequence).

The rearrangement links TRBV12-3 or TRBV12-4 to TRBJ1-1; maybe TRBD1 (5 bases). The CDR3 totals 13 residues. V was cut by 3 bases and J by 5 bases, with 10 bases left in between. For the CDR3, the DNA is TGTGCCAGCAGTTTCCCGGGGGGTACTGAAGCTTTCTTT. This sequence encodes CASSFPGGTEAFF.

This clonotype was observed at least ten times. This sequence joins TRBV7-6 and TRBJ2-5; 7 positions match TRBD1. Unmatched junction bases numbered 3, after V lost 1 base and J lost 4 bases. This CDR3 is built from 14 residues. The V gene's germline CDR1 is SGHVS and CDR2 FNYEAQ. The CDR3 DNA reads as TGTGCCAGCAGCTTAGAAAGGGGGCGAGAGACCCAGTACTTC. Protein product: CASSLERGRETQYF.

This clonotype has a single count. The chain carries TRBV25-1 and TRBJ2-1; 9 nucleotides match TRBD1. Germline V gives CDR1 MGHDK, CDR2 SYGVNS. Trimming at V came to 4 bases and at J to 6 bases, leaving 7 bases not matched to a gene. The CDR3 contains 15 residues. CDR3 residues: CASSVSLGQGNEQFF. The CDR3 DNA sequence: TGTGCCAGCAGTGTATCCCTGGGACAGGGCAATGAGCAGTTCTTC.

Many counts were recorded for this clonotype. The J gene is TRBJ1-1, the V gene TRBV27; 7 bases agree with TRBD1. The V segment lost 3 bases and the J segment 3 bases; nucleotides outside the gene matches: 7. The CDR3 runs to 15 residues. Germline V gives CDR1 MNHEY, CDR2 SMNVEV (reference sequence). The CDR3 loop reads CASSFGTVAYTEAFF. The CDR3 DNA reads as TGTGCCAGCAGTTTCGGGACAGTGGCCTACACTGAAGCTTTCTTT.

The chain combines TRBV7-9 with TRBJ2-1, with 12 nucleotides matching TRBD2. CDR3 size: 15 residues. Losses at the gene ends were 5 bases for V and 3 bases for J; bases not matched to a gene: 2. Germline CDR1 SEHNR, CDR2 FQNEAQ (reference sequence). CDR3 in amino acids: CASSRTSGIYNEQFF. In DNA, the CDR3 is TGTGCCAGCAGCCGGACTAGCGGGATCTACAATGAGCAGTTCTTC.

The rearrangement uses TRBV5-8 and TRBJ2-7; D gene unclear. The CDR3 length is 12 residues. In germline, CDR1 is SGHTS, CDR2 YDEGEE. Trimming removed 5 bases from V and 4 bases from J, with 10 bases in between. CDR3 protein: CASRLMGYEQYF. For the CDR3, the DNA is TGTGCCAGCAGATTGATGGGGTACGAGCAGTACTTC.

V usage is TRBV7-2 and J usage is TRBJ1-1, with D possibly being TRBD1 (5 bases). The V gene's germline CDR1 is SGHTA and CDR2 FQGNSA. V was cut by 5 bases and J by 1 base, with 20 bases left in between. The CDR3 loop spans 17 amino acids. The CDR3 here is CASSQDTGATENTEAFF. The CDR3 nucleotides are TGTGCCAGCAGCCAAGATACCGGGGCGACGGAGAACACTGAAGCTTTCTTT.

The V call is TRBV10-3, the J call TRBJ1-1; 8 bases match TRBD1. The V gene's germline CDR1 is ENHRY and CDR2 SYGVKD. The CDR3 length is 14 residues. V was clipped by 8 bases and J by 4 bases; unmatched bases: 9. The CDR3 DNA reads as TGTGCCATCCGAGCGGACAGGGAGAGCACTGAAGCTTTCTTT. It translates to CAIRADRESTEAFF.

J is TRBJ1-6 and V is TRBV7-6; TRBD1 agrees at 7 bases. CDR3 length: 16 residues. Per the germline V gene, CDR1 is SGHVS and CDR2 is FNYEAQ. V lost 5 bases and J lost 6; bases outside the gene matches: 10. CDR3 DNA sequence: TGTGCCAGCAGCCCCGAGGGGGACAGCGCTAATTCACCCCTCCACTTT. Its translation: CASSPEGDSANSPLHF.

This rearrangement joins TRBV7-8 to TRBJ2-5; D is undetermined. V lost 4 bases and J 2 bases, leaving 11 bases between the germline ends. The CDR3 consists of 14 residues. Germline values: CDR1 SGHVS, CDR2 FQNEAQ. The CDR3, as DNA: TGTGCCAGCAGCTCCCCGAGCCAACAAGAGACCCAGTACTTC. Translation: CASSSPSQQETQYF.

V usage is TRBV12-3 or TRBV12-4 and J usage is TRBJ2-1; D may correspond to TRBD1 or TRBD2 (6 bases each). This CDR3 spans 11 amino acids. The V and J ends lost 6 bases and 9 bases respectively, with 9 bases between them. CDR3 nucleotide sequence: TGTGCCAGCAGCTCGGGGGCTGAGCAGTTCTTC. As protein: CASSSGAEQFF.

This clonotype was counted ten times or more. The chain recombines TRBV9 with TRBJ1-1; tentative D call: TRBD1 (5 bases). CDR3 length: 11 residues. V lost 8 bases and J lost 4, with 9 bases in between. In germline, CDR1 is SGDLS, CDR2 YYNGEE. The CDR3 sequence is CASGGATEAFF. CDR3 nucleotides: TGTGCCAGTGGTGGGGCCACTGAAGCTTTCTTT. Complete variable domain (other parts from reference TRBV9 and TRBJ1-1): DSGVTQTPKHLITATGQRVTLRCSPRSGDLSVYWYQQSLDQGLQFLIQYYNGEERAKGNILERFSAQQFPDLHSELNLSSLELGDSALYFCASGGATEAFFGQGTRLTVV.

This sequence joins TRBV6-5 and TRBJ2-5; the D gene is possibly TRBD1 (6 bases). This CDR3 has 15 residues. Trimming shortened V by 1 base and J by 5 bases, and 14 bases separated the two germline ends. CDR1 MNHEY and CDR2 SVGAGI come from the germline V gene. The CDR3, as DNA: TGTGCCAGCAGTTACTTTTCCCAGGGGATGGAGACCCAGTACTTC. Its translation is CASSYFSQGMETQYF.

The count of this clonotype is one. This chain links TRBV7-8 with TRBJ2-5; D tentatively reads TRBD1 or TRBD2 (5 bases each). V gave up 10 bases and J gave up 1 base, with 13 bases separating them. Germline lookup yields CDR1 SGHVS and CDR2 FQNEAQ. The CDR3 contains 13 residues. The CDR3 DNA sequence: TGTGCCACCAGTGTGGGGGTCCAAGAGACCCAGTACTTC. Protein: CATSVGVQETQYF. Combining the CDR3 with reference TRBV7-8 and TRBJ2-5 gives the whole variable domain GAGVSQSPRYKVAKRGQDVALRCDPISGHVSLFWYQQALGQGPEFLTYFQNEAQLDKSGLPSDRFFAERPEGSVSTLKIQRTQQEDSAVYLCATSVGVQETQYFGPGTRLLVL.

This clonotype has ten or more counts. The chain links TRBV19 to TRBJ2-1; 11 bases fit TRBD1. CDR1 LNHDA and CDR2 SQIVND come from the germline V gene (reference sequence). V dropped 3 bases and J dropped 3; count of bases not matched to a gene: 4. CDR3 length: 16 amino acids. For the CDR3, the DNA is TGTGCCAGTAGTATCAAGGGACAGGGGGGCTACAATGAGCAGTTCTTC. Its translation is CASSIKGQGGYNEQFF.

This clonotype was seen many times. The rearrangement uses TRBV9 and TRBJ2-7; no clear D. Germline V gene sequence: CDR1 SGDLS, CDR2 YYNGEE. The CDR3 runs 15 residues. Between the trimmed V and J ends, which lost 2 bases and 3 bases, there was a span of 15 bases. The CDR3 here is CASSVSDSLVYEQYF. CDR3 sequence (DNA): TGTGCCAGCAGCGTTTCCGACTCACTTGTCTACGAGCAGTACTTC.

This clonotype was detected a few times. This chain uses TRBV6-1 with TRBJ1-1; D not certain. The CDR3 loop spans 14 amino acids. The germline V and J ends were trimmed by 5 bases and 4 bases, with 14 bases remaining between them. The germline V gene encodes CDR1 MNHNS and CDR2 SASEGT. The CDR3 sequence is CASSSRRVITEAFF. The CDR3 DNA reads as TGTGCCAGCAGTAGCCGTAGGGTGATCACTGAAGCTTTCTTT.

This clonotype was counted at least ten times. This chain uses TRBV4-3 with TRBJ2-7, with TRBD1 identical over 7 bases. This CDR3 comprises 16 residues. Germline trimming cut 0 bases from V and 3 bases from J; bases unmatched to any gene: 8. CDR1 and CDR2 from the germline V gene are LGHNA and YSLEER. CDR3 sequence: CASSQETETGSYEQYF. The CDR3 bases are TGCGCCAGCAGCCAAGAGACTGAGACAGGGAGCTACGAGCAGTACTTC.

The genes are TRBV9 and TRBJ2-5; the D gene is possibly TRBD1 (5 bases). This CDR3 contains 16 residues. Trimming took off 4 bases at V and 0 bases at J, with 16 bases between the two ends. Germline CDR1 SGDLS, CDR2 YYNGEE. CDR3 sequence: CASSPSLVGDQETQYF. CDR3 bases: TGTGCCAGCAGCCCATCCCTGGTAGGGGACCAAGAGACCCAGTACTTC.

V is TRBV10-3 and J is TRBJ1-6; D gene uncertain. The germline V and J ends were trimmed by 2 bases and 15 bases, with 11 bases remaining between them. The CDR3 is 12 amino acids. The germline gives CDR1 ENHRY, CDR2 SYGVKD. CDR3 in DNA: TGTGCCATCAGTGAGGTCGGGTTGCTCCTCCACTTT. Amino acids: CAISEVGLLLHF.

The chain is built from TRBV7-2 and TRBJ2-1; 12 nucleotides match TRBD2. This CDR3 contains 15 residues. V lost 3 bases and J lost 10; bases outside the gene matches: 7. CDR1 is SGHTA, CDR2 FQGNSA, per germline. CDR3 sequence: CASSFGLAGPPEQFF. CDR3 DNA sequence: TGTGCCAGCAGCTTTGGACTAGCGGGGCCCCCGGAGCAGTTCTTC.

This clonotype has at least ten counts. The CDR3 DNA sequence: TGTGCCAGCCAGAGCGGGGGCGGGGAGACCCAGTACTTC. Translated: CASQSGGGETQYF. V usage is TRBV12-3 or TRBV12-4 and J usage is TRBJ2-5, with 8 bases aligning to TRBD2. Trimming at V came to 8 bases and at J to 5 bases, leaving 7 bases not matched to a gene. The CDR3 totals 13 residues.

In this sample, this clonotype turned up many times. The chain uses TRBV29-1 and TRBJ2-2; 11 positions match TRBD1. The CDR3 covers 16 residues. V was pared by 6 bases and J by 4 bases, with 10 bases of the junction left unmatched. Germline CDR1 is SQVTM and CDR2 is ANQGSEA. CDR3 amino acids: CSVGQGAGAVTGELFF. CDR3 bases: TGCAGCGTCGGACAGGGGGCGGGGGCCGTCACCGGGGAGCTGTTTTTT.

The chain links TRBV20-1 to TRBJ1-6; a weak D match, TRBD1 (5 bases). V lost 3 bases and J 10 bases, leaving 19 bases between the germline ends. The CDR3 contains 15 residues. Germline CDR1 and CDR2: DFQATT and SNEGSKA (reference sequence). CDR3 bases: TGCAGTGCTAGGGGGGACGGGAAGGGTTCCTCACCCCTCCACTTT. Translating it yields CSARGDGKGSSPLHF.

The genes are TRBV19 and TRBJ1-3, with D perhaps matching TRBD1 (5 bases). V gave up 3 bases and J gave up 1 base, with 13 bases separating them. Germline values: CDR1 LNHDA, CDR2 SQIVND (reference sequence). This CDR3 has 16 residues. This chain's CDR3 is CASSIYGAGSGNTIYF. The CDR3 DNA reads as TGTGCCAGTAGTATTTATGGGGCAGGTTCTGGAAACACCATATATTTT.

This chain joins TRBV20-1 and TRBJ1-5; unclear D gene. This CDR3 is built from 13 residues. Germline V CDR1 and CDR2: DFQATT, SNEGSKA (reference sequence). V was clipped by 1 base and J by 7 bases, with 11 bases between them. The CDR3 DNA follows: TGCAGTGCTAGAGTTGGCCTACTGCAGCCCCAGCATTTT. It translates to CSARVGLLQPQHF.

This clonotype was recorded only once. This chain uses TRBV10-1 with TRBJ2-7; D perhaps matches TRBD2 (7 bases). CDR3 size: 12 residues. V dropped 6 bases and J dropped 7 bases, with 13 bases sitting between them. Germline-derived CDR1 and CDR2 are WNHNN and SYGVQD (reference sequence). The CDR3 is CASRAGEGEQYF. The CDR3 bases are TGCGCCAGCAGGGCAGGGGAGGGAGAGCAGTACTTC.

The chain carries TRBV19 and TRBJ1-1; 8 positions agree with TRBD1. The CDR3 is 14 residues long. J was trimmed by 4 bases and V by 4 bases; bases with no gene match: 5. Germline lookup yields CDR1 LNHDA and CDR2 SQIVND (reference sequence). CDR3 protein: CASSTPGQGTEAFF. The CDR3 DNA reads TGTGCCAGTAGTACCCCCGGACAGGGCACTGAAGCTTTCTTT.